The 20 T cell receptor beta chains listed next were all sequenced from one sample in a study of shared clonotypes between healthy human individuals (TCRdb year 2020). Library method: the immunoSEQ multiplex PCR assay. Not all clones reach the TCRdb copy of this immuneACCESS table, which keeps in-frame sequences only. Checked studies attribute under half of the gap to unresolved V genes and leave the rest unexplained. Here the sample has about 2.4 million clones; about 92% occur a single time. The ten largest clones represent roughly 0.14% of the sample. Sequenced sample: naive CD4+ T cells sorted from blood. The cell subset or site label, as the study defines it: CD45RA+ positively selected. These TCRs come from a man between 18 and 29 years old in good health.

This clone showed up just a few times. The rearrangement uses TRBV19 and TRBJ2-2; the match to TRBD2 covers 8 bases. The CDR3 covers 13 residues. With 6 bases clipped from V and 7 bases from J, the junction kept 4 bases outside the gene matches. Germline V gene lookup returns CDR1 LNHDA and CDR2 SQIVND (reference sequence). The DNA for the CDR3 is TGTGCCAGTAGAAAGCGGGAGAACGGGGAGCTGTTTTTT. Translating gives CASRKRENGELFF.

The genes are TRBV27 and TRBJ2-3; the D gene is possibly TRBD1 (5 bases). The length of the CDR3 is 14 residues. V was trimmed by 4 bases and J by 2 bases, leaving 10 bases between them. The germline gives CDR1 MNHEY, CDR2 SMNVEV (reference sequence). The CDR3 DNA sequence: TGTGCCAGCAGTTCAGGGCTGACCACAGATACGCAGTATTTT. Its protein product is CASSSGLTTDTQYF.

This clone came up once. V and J are TRBV2 and TRBJ2-3, with 9 bases fitting TRBD2. The germline gives CDR1 SNHLY, CDR2 FYNNEI. The CDR3 is 18 amino acids. V lost 5 bases, J lost 7 bases, and 19 bases stayed unmatched. CDR3 region: CASSPDAGGRALLNTQYF. The DNA of the CDR3 is TGTGCCAGCAGTCCGGACGCGGGCGGGAGGGCCCTATTGAATACGCAGTATTTT.

The genes are TRBV5-1 and TRBJ2-1; the D is unclear. The V gene lost 6 bases and the J gene lost 0 bases, with 13 bases spanning the gap. This CDR3 spans 15 amino acids. The germline V gene has CDR1 SGHRS and CDR2 YFSETQ. The CDR3 coding sequence is TGCGCCAGCACCCTCAGTGGCCCCTCCTACAATGAGCAGTTCTTC. This encodes CASTLSGPSYNEQFF.

The gene calls are TRBV6-6 and TRBJ1-1, with D hard to call. CDR3 length: 12 amino acids. The ends were cut back, 5 bases at V and 0 bases at J, with 4 bases in the middle. From germline, CDR1 is MNHNY and CDR2 SVGAGI (reference sequence). The CDR3 nucleotides are TGTGCCAGCAGTCAGATGAACACTGAAGCTTTCTTT. Protein product: CASSQMNTEAFF.

To note about this clone: The identical CDR3 is also encoded by other nucleotide sequences in the sample. The chain couples TRBV6-5 to TRBJ2-1; D remains ambiguous. The CDR3 length is 12 residues. CDR1 is MNHEY, CDR2 SVGAGI, per germline. V was trimmed by 2 bases and J by 9 bases, leaving 8 bases between them. CDR3 region: CASSYLGREQFF. For the CDR3, the DNA is TGTGCCAGCAGTTACCTCGGCCGTGAGCAGTTCTTC.

The V call is TRBV5-4, the J call TRBJ2-1; 7 nucleotides align to TRBD2. Losses at the gene ends were 0 bases for V and 5 bases for J; bases not matched to a gene: 5. There are 15 residues in the CDR3. CDR1 is SGHNT, CDR2 YYREEE, per germline (reference sequence). DNA for the CDR3: TGTGCCAGCAGCTTGGAACTAGCGAAAGACAATGAGCAGTTCTTC. Protein sequence: CASSLELAKDNEQFF.

The genes are TRBV18 and TRBJ1-1; D not certain. This CDR3 has 14 residues. Trimming removed 2 bases at V and 2 bases at J, with 9 bases between. Looked up from germline, CDR1 is KGHSH and CDR2 is LQKENI. CDR3 sequence reads: CASSPVNGNTEAFF. CDR3 nucleotides: TGTGCCAGCTCACCAGTCAACGGAAACACTGAAGCTTTCTTT.

The gene calls are TRBV11-3 and TRBJ1-1; weak D call: TRBD1 (5 bases). CDR1 and CDR2 (germline): SGHNT, YENEEA. Trimming left V 5 bases short and J 1 base short, with 17 bases between. This CDR3 has 16 amino acids. CDR3 sequence: CASSQGSGAANTEAFF. CDR3 bases: TGTGCCAGCAGCCAAGGGTCTGGGGCTGCGAACACTGAAGCTTTCTTT.

This chain connects TRBV29-1 to TRBJ2-7, with a weak D call TRBD2 (6 bases). Per the germline V gene, CDR1 is SQVTM and CDR2 is ANQGSEA. The CDR3 spans 12 residues. Trimming removed 4 bases from V and 4 bases from J, with 11 bases in between. CDR3 region: CSVGVSGYEQYF. The CDR3 DNA reads TGCAGCGTTGGCGTTAGCGGATACGAGCAGTACTTC.

This chain connects TRBV2 to TRBJ1-1; no reliable D call. The CDR3 spans 15 residues. V lost 3 bases and J 5 bases, leaving 16 bases between the germline ends. CDR1 is SNHLY, CDR2 FYNNEI, per germline. In DNA form, the CDR3 reads TGTGCCAGCAGTGACCCCGGGAGGTTGGGAACTGAAGCTTTCTTT. It encodes CASSDPGRLGTEAFF. Drawing the rest from reference TRBV2 and TRBJ1-1, the complete variable domain is EPEVTQTPSHQVTQMGQEVILRCVPISNHLYFYWYRQILGQKVEFLVSFYNNEISEKSEIFDDQFSVERPDGSNFTLKIRSTKLEDSAMYFCASSDPGRLGTEAFFGQGTRLTVV.

Concerning this clone itself: Other DNA sequences in this sample translate to the same CDR3. This chain uses TRBV9 with TRBJ2-7; D gene unclear. This CDR3 is built from 14 residues. The germline V and J ends were trimmed by 2 bases and 1 base, with 10 bases remaining between them. Germline V gives CDR1 SGDLS, CDR2 YYNGEE. This CDR3 reads CASSVDPVSYEQYF. CDR3 nucleotide sequence: TGTGCCAGCAGCGTTGATCCAGTTTCCTACGAGCAGTACTTC.

The V gene is TRBV6-1, the J gene TRBJ1-2; D is unclear. The V end was cut by 4 bases, the J end by 1 base, with 10 bases between. This CDR3 is 14 amino acids long. The germline CDR1 and CDR2 sequences are MNHNS and SASEGT. Written as DNA, the CDR3 is TGTGCCAGCAGTGTCGCAGACCTTAACTATGGCTACACCTTC. This translates into CASSVADLNYGYTF.

The genes are TRBV7-8 and TRBJ1-2, with D possibly being TRBD1 (6 bases). The length of the CDR3 is 15 residues. From germline, CDR1 is SGHVS and CDR2 FQNEAQ. Trimming stripped 1 base from V and 8 bases from J, with 17 bases between. CDR3 region: CASSLGTGPLGGYTF. As DNA, the CDR3 is TGTGCCAGCAGCTTAGGCACAGGGCCCTTAGGAGGCTACACCTTC.

As regards this clone: The sample holds other DNA sequences that translate to the same CDR3. The chain uses TRBV7-9 and TRBJ2-5; D may correspond to TRBD1 or TRBD2 (6 bases each). Deletions cut 3 bases from V and 4 bases from J, with 9 bases between. CDR1 is SEHNR, CDR2 FQNEAQ, per germline (reference sequence). This CDR3 is built from 13 residues. CDR3 coding DNA: TGTGCCAGCAGCTTGGGGGGCCGAGAGACCCAGTACTTC. It specifies CASSLGGRETQYF. The whole variable domain, filled in from reference TRBV7-9 and TRBJ2-5, reads DTGVSQNPRHKITKRGQNVTFRCDPISEHNRLYWYRQTLGQGPEFLTYFQNEAQLEKSRLLSDRFSAERPKGSFSTLEIQRTEQGDSAMYLCASSLGGRETQYFGPGTRLLVL.

This chain uses TRBV6-1 with TRBJ2-4; the match to TRBD1 covers 11 bases. CDR3 length: 13 residues. Germline V gives CDR1 MNHNS, CDR2 SASEGT. V lost 6 bases and J lost 6; bases outside the gene matches: 1. Here the CDR3 reads CASRDRGRNIQYF. CDR3 nucleotides: TGTGCCAGCAGGGACAGGGGGCGAAACATTCAGTACTTC.

The CDR3 coding sequence is TGTGCCAGCAGCTTCGGAGCGGGTACTAGCACAGATACGCAGTATTTT. Translating it yields CASSFGAGTSTDTQYF. This chain joins TRBV11-2 and TRBJ2-3; perhaps TRBD2 as D (6 bases). V was shortened by 3 bases and J by 0 bases, with 13 bases between the two germline ends. The germline V gene has CDR1 SGHAT and CDR2 FQNNGV. The CDR3 sequence is 16 residues long.

The chain recombines TRBV6-5 with TRBJ1-2; a possible D gene is TRBD1 (5 bases). This CDR3 comprises 13 residues. V was cut by 2 bases and J by 7 bases, with 11 bases left in between. Germline V lookup: CDR1 MNHEY, CDR2 SVGAGI. The CDR3 loop reads CASSYSQGFGYTF. CDR3 nucleotide sequence: TGTGCCAGCAGTTACAGCCAGGGTTTTGGCTACACCTTC.

The J gene is TRBJ1-1, the V gene TRBV6-5, with unresolved D. The CDR3 has 14 amino acids. Between the trimmed V and J ends, which lost 4 bases and 1 base, there was a span of 10 bases. The germline gives CDR1 MNHEY, CDR2 SVGAGI. CDR3 amino acids: CASSFGNQNTEAFF. DNA of the CDR3: TGTGCCAGCAGTTTTGGCAACCAGAACACTGAAGCTTTCTTT.

The V call is TRBV19, the J call TRBJ2-7; weak D call: TRBD1 (6 bases). The CDR3 is made up of 15 amino acids. Trimming pared 3 bases from V and 3 bases from J, leaving 15 bases between. The V gene's germline CDR1 is LNHDA and CDR2 SQIVND (reference sequence). CDR3: CASSMNRAESYEQYF. DNA for the CDR3: TGTGCCAGTAGTATGAACAGGGCTGAGAGCTACGAGCAGTACTTC. Filled out from reference TRBV19 and TRBJ2-7, the complete variable domain reads DGGITQSPKYLFRKEGQNVTLSCEQNLNHDAMYWYRQDPGQGLRLIYYSQIVNDFQKGDIAEGYSVSREKKESFPLTVTSAQKNPTAFYLCASSMNRAESYEQYFGPGTRLTVT.